The entry below gives a single TCR beta chain sequence along with its context. The antigen remains undetermined. This sample stems from a study of CD8 T cells in ankylosing spondylitis. Findings and caveats of the study: Made up of fewer than ten highly homologous variants, a TCR beta motif appeared characteristic of ankylosing spondylitis blood. Those disease-linked clones were CD8+; they were also relatively rare in peripheral blood.

Researchers built TCR beta libraries using quantitative 5'-RACE with molecular barcodes. TCRdb analysed the 5' RACE reads with MiXCR anew, one entry per CDR3 protein. The sample lists about 320,000 distinct CDR3 sequences; 9.5% to 13% were seen once. The sequencing sample was made of blood, either unsorted or a sorted T cell fraction (not recorded which). This TCR was recovered from a female donor with ankylosing spondylitis or in good health (not recorded which).

The CDR3 is CASSLGWLAGGPRGNEQFF. In DNA form, the CDR3 reads TGTGCCAGCAGCTTAGGGTGGCTAGCGGGAGGCCCAAGGGGCAATGAGCAGTTCTTC. This chain uses TRBV11-2 with TRBJ2-1; 11 bases match TRBD2. The CDR3 loop spans 19 amino acids. Germline assignment: CDR1 SGHAT and CDR2 FQNNGV. Losses at the gene ends were 1 base for V and 6 bases for J; bases not matched to a gene: 14.